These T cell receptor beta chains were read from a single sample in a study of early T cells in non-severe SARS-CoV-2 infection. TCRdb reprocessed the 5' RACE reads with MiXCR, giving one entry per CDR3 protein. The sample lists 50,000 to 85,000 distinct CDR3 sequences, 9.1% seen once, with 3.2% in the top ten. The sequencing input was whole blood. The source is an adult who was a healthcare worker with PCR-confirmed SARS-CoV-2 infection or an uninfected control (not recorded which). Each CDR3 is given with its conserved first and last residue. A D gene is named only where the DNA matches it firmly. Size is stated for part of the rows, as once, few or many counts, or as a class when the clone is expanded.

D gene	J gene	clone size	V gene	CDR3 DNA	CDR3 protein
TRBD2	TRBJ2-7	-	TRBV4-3	TGCGCCAGCAGCCAAGATCGGACTAGGGGCTACGAGCAGTACTTC	CASSQDRTRGYEQYF
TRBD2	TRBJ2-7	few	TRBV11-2	TGTGCCAGCAGCTTAGTGGCGGGAGAATTCGGCGAGCAGTACTTC	CASSLVAGEFGEQYF
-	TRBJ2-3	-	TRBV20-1	TGCAGTGCTAGGGTCCGGAACGGGGATACGCAGTATTTT	CSARVRNGDTQYF
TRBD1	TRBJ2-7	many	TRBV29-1	TGCAGCGTGATACAGGGGGCAGAAGAGCAGTACTTC	CSVIQGAEEQYF
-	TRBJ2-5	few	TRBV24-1	TGTGCCACCAGTGGAGCGAATTACCCGCAAGAGACCCAGTACTTC	CATSGANYPQETQYF
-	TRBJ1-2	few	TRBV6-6	TGTGCCAGCAGTTACTCGAGCAACTATGGCTACACCTTC	CASSYSSNYGYTF
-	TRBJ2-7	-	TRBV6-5	TGTGCCACTTACCGTAGTAGCCGGTCCAACGAGCAGTACTTC	CATYRSSRSNEQYF
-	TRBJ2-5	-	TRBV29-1	TGCAGCGTCCCAAGTGAGGGGGACCAAGAGACCCAGTACTTC	CSVPSEGDQETQYF
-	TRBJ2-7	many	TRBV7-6	TGTGCCAGCAGCCCCGGACTTATCTCCTACGAGCAGTACTTC	CASSPGLISYEQYF
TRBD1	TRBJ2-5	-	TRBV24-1	TGTGCCACCAGCGGACAGGGGTTACAGACCCAGTACTTC	CATSGQGLQTQYF
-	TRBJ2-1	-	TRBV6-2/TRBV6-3	TGTGTCAGCGCGAGTGCCAGGAGACCTTACAATGAGCAGTTCTTC	CVSASARRPYNEQFF
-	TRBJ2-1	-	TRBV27	TGTGCCAGCAGCTCACGGATACGGGGTGAGCAGTTCTTC	CASSSRIRGEQFF
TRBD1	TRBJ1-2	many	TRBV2	TGTGCCAGCAGTGGGGGACAGGGCGGCGACTATGGCTACACCTTC	CASSGGQGGDYGYTF
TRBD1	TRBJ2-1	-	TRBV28	TGTGCCAGCAGGCGTCGGACAGGGGGAACCTACAATGAGCAGTTCTTC	CASRRRTGGTYNEQFF
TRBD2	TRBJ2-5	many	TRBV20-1	TGCAGTGCTAGGCCCGGGACTAGCGTCCAAGAGACCCAGTACTTC	CSARPGTSVQETQYF
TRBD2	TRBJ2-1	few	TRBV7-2	TGTGCCAGCAGCCCCAGGGCACTAGCGGGAGAGCAGTTCTTC	CASSPRALAGEQFF
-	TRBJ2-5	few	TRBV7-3	TGTGCCAGCAGCCCTAATGGGGGAAGAGAGACCCAGTACTTC	CASSPNGGRETQYF
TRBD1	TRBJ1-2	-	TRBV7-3	TGTGCCAGCAGCTCCCAGGGGGCGCTTGGCTACACCTTC	CASSSQGALGYTF
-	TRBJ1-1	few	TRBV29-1	TGCAGCGCCGGCGGGGTCTTTATGAACACTGAAGCTTTCTTT	CSAGGVFMNTEAFF
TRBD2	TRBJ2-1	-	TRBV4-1	TGCGCCAGCAGCCCCCGCTCGGGGGGGCCAGCCTACAATGAGCAGTTCTTC	CASSPRSGGPAYNEQFF
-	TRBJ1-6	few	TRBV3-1	TGTGCCAGCAGCCAAGTGTCGGGGAATAATTCACCCCTCCACTTT	CASSQVSGNNSPLHF
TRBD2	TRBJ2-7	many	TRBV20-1	TGCAGTGCTGCCGGGACTAGCGGGGACGAGCAGTACTTC	CSAAGTSGDEQYF
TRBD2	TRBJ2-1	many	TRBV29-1	TGCAGCGTTGCCGGGACTAGCTCCTACAATGAGCAGTTCTTC	CSVAGTSSYNEQFF
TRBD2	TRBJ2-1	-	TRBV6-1	TGTGCCAGCAGGCCTAGCGGTAATAACAATGAGCAGTTCTTC	CASRPSGNNNEQFF
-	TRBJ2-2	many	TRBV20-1	TGCAGTGCTAGTATCCCGGGACTCCGCACCGGGGAGCTGTTTTTT	CSASIPGLRTGELFF
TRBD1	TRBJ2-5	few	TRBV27	TGTGCCAGCAGGTCGACAGGGGGCAAAGAGACCCAGTACTTC	CASRSTGGKETQYF
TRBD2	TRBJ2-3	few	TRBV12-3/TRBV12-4	TGTGCCAGCAGTTTTGAGGAGCGGGAACCGCAGTATTTT	CASSFEEREPQYF
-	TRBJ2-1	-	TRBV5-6	TGTGCCAGCAGCTCGTTTATTAGCTCCCGGTCATACAATGAGCAGTTCTTC	CASSSFISSRSYNEQFF
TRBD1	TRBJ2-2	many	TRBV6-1	TGTGCCAGCAGTGAAGACACAGGGGGTAACACCGGGGAGCTGTTTTTT	CASSEDTGGNTGELFF
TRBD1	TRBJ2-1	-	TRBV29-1	TGCAGCGTTGGGGGCGAGGGGGCGACCTACAATGAGCAGTTCTTC	CSVGGEGATYNEQFF
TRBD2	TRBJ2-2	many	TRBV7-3	TGTGCCAGCAGCGCCCAGCGGGAGAAGGAGCTGTTTTTT	CASSAQREKELFF
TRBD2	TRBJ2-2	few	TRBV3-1	TGTGCCAGCAGCGCCATAGCGGGAGGGGCCGGGGAGCTGTTTTTT	CASSAIAGGAGELFF
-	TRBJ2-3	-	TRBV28	TGTGCCAGCAGTTTCACAGGGATGCAGTATTTT	CASSFTGMQYF
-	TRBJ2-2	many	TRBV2	TGTGCCAGCAGTGAAGCAGGTCTAGCGTACACCGGGGAGCTGTTTTTT	CASSEAGLAYTGELFF
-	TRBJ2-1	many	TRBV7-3	TGTGCCAGCAGCTCCCCTGGAGGAGGGTACAATGAGCAGTTCTTC	CASSSPGGGYNEQFF
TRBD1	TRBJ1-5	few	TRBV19	TGTGCCAGTAGCGGGACAGTTAATCAGCCCCAGCATTTT	CASSGTVNQPQHF
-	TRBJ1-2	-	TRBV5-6	TGTGCCAGCAGCTTCGATCGGACGGAGTATGGCTACACCTTC	CASSFDRTEYGYTF
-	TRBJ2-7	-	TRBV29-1	TGCAGCGTCCGGGGGCGATGGGGCTCCTACGAGCAGTACTTC	CSVRGRWGSYEQYF
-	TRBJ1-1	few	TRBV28	TGTGCCAGTCATGAATCTGGGGCGAACACTGAAGCTTTCTTT	CASHESGANTEAFF
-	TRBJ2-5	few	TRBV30	TGTGCCTGGAGTGTCGGGACGGCTGAAGAGACCCAGTACTTC	CAWSVGTAEETQYF